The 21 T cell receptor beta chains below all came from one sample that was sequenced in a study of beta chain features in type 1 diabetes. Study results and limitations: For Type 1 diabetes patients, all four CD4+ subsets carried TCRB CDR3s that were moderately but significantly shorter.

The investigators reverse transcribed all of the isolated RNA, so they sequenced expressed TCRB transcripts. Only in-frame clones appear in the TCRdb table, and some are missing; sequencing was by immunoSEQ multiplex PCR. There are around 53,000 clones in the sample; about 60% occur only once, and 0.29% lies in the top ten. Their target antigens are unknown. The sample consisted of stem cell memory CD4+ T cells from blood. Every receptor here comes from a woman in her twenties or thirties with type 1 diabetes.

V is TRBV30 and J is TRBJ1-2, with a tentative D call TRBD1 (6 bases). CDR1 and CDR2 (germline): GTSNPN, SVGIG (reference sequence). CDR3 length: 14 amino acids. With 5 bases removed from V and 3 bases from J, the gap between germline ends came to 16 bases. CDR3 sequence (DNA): TGTGCCTGGGACGGTGAAACAGGGTACTATGGCTACACCTTC. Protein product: CAWDGETGYYGYTF.

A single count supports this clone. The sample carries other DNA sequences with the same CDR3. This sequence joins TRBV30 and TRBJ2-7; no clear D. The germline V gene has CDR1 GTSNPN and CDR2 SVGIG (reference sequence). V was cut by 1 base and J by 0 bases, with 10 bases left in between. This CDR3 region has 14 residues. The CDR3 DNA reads TGTGCCTGGAGTGGAGGCGGCTCCTCCTACGAGCAGTACTTC. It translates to CAWSGGGSSYEQYF.

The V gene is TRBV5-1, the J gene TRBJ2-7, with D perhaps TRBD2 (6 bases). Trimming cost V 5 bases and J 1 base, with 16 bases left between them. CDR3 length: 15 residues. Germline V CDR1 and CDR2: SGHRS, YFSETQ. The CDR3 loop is CASSSQGGTSYEQYF. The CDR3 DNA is TGCGCCAGCAGTTCTCAGGGCGGGACTTCCTACGAGCAGTACTTC.

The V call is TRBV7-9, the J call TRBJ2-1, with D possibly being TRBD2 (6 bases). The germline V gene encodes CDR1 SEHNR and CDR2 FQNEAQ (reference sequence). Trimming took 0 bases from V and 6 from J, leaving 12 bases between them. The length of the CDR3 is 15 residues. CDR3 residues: CASSLASGGINEQFF. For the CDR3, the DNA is TGTGCCAGCAGCTTAGCGAGCGGCGGGATCAATGAGCAGTTCTTC. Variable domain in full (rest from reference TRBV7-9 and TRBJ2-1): DTGVSQNPRHKITKRGQNVTFRCDPISEHNRLYWYRQTLGQGPEFLTYFQNEAQLEKSRLLSDRFSAERPKGSFSTLEIQRTEQGDSAMYLCASSLASGGINEQFFGPGTRLTVL.

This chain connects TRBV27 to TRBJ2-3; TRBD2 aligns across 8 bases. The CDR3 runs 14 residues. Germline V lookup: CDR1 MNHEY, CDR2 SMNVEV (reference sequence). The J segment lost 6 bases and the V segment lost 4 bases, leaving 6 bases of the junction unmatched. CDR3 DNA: TGTGCCAGCAGTTCATGGACTAGCAGCGATACGCAGTATTTT. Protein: CASSSWTSSDTQYF.

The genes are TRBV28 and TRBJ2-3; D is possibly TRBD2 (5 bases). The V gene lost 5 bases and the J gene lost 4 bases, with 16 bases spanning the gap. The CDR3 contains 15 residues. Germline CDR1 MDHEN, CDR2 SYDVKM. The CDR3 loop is CASSPPSGGPDTQYF. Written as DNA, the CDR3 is TGTGCCAGCAGTCCGCCCAGCGGCGGGCCAGATACGCAGTATTTT.

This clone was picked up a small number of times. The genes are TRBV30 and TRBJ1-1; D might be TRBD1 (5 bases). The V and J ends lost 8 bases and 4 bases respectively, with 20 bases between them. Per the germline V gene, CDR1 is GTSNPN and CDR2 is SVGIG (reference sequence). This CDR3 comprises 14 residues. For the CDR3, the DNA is TGTGCCGGAGCAGGTGGGGCTAGGGCCACTGAAGCTTTCTTT. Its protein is CAGAGGARATEAFF.

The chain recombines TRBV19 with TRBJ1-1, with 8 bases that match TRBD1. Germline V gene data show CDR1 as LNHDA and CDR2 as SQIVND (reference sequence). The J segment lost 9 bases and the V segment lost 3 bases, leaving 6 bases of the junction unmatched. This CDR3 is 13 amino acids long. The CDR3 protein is CASSMGTGRKAFF. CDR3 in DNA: TGTGCCAGTAGTATGGGGACAGGTCGTAAAGCTTTCTTT.

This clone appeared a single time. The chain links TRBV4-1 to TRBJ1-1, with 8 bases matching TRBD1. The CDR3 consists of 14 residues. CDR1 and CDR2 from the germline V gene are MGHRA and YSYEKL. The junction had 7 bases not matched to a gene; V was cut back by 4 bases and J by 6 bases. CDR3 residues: CASSRGTGGPEAFF. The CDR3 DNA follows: TGCGCCAGCAGCCGGGGAACAGGGGGACCTGAAGCTTTCTTT.

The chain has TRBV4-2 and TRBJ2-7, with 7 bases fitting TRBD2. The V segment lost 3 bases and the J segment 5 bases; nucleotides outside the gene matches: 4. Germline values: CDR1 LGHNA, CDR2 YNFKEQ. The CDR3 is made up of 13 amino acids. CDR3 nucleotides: TGTGCCAGCAGCCAGGGACTACGGGACGAGCAGTACTTC. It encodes CASSQGLRDEQYF.

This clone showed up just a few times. CDR3 nucleotides: TGTGCCAGCAGCGTAGCGGGGGTGGGTTATGGTGAAGAGACCCAGTACTTC. Translated, it gives CASSVAGVGYGEETQYF. This sequence joins TRBV9 and TRBJ2-5, with D possibly being TRBD2 (6 bases). CDR1 and CDR2 (germline): SGDLS, YYNGEE. The CDR3 is 17 residues long. Between the trimmed V and J ends, which lost 0 bases and 3 bases, there was a span of 18 bases.

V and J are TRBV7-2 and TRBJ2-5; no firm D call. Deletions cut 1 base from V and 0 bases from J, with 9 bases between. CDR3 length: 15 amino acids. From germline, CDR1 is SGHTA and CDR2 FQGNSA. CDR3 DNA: TGTGCCAGCAGCTTAGTTGTACTGAACCAAGAGACCCAGTACTTC. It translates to CASSLVVLNQETQYF.

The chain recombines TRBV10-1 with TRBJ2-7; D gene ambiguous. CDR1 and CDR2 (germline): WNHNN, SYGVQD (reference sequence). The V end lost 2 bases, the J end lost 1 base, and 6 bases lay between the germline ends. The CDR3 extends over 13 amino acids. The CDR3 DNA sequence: TGCGCCAGCAGTGAGAATCCTTCCTACGAGCAGTACTTC. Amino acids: CASSENPSYEQYF.

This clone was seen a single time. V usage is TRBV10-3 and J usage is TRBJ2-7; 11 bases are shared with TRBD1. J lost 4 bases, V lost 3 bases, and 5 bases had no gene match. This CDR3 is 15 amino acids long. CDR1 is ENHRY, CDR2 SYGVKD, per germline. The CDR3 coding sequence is TGTGCCATCAGTGACGGGACAGGGGGAAGGTACGAGCAGTACTTC. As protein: CAISDGTGGRYEQYF.

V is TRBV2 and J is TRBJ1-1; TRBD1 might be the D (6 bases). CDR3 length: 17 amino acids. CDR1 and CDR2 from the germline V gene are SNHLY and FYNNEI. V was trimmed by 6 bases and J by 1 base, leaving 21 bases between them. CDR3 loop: CASSDTTGQIANTEAFF. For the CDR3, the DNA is TGTGCCAGCAGCGACACGACTGGACAGATAGCGAACACTGAAGCTTTCTTT.

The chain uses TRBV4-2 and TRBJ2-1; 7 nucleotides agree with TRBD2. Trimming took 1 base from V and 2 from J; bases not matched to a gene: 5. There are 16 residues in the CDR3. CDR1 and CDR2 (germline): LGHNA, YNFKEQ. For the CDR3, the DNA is TGTGCCAGCAGCCAAGGCCCTAGCGGAACCTACAATGAGCAGTTCTTC. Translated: CASSQGPSGTYNEQFF.

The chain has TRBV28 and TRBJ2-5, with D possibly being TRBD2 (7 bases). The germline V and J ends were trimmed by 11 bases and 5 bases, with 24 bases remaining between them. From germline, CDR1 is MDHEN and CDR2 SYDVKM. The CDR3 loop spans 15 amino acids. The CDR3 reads CAARGGSGSRETQYF. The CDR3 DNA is TGTGCCGCAAGGGGGGGGTCGGGGTCCCGGGAGACCCAGTACTTC.

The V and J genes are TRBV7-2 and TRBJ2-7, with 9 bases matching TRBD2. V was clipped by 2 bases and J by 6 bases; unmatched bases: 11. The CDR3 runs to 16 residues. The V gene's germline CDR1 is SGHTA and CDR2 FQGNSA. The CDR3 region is CASSLNMGGGGSEQYF. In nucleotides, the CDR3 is TGTGCCAGCAGCTTAAATATGGGCGGGGGGGGCTCCGAGCAGTACTTC.

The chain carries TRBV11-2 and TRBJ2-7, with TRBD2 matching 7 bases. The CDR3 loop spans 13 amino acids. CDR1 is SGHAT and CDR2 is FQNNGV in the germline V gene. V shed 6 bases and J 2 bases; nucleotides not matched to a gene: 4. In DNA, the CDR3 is TGTGCCAGCAGACTGGGGACTACCTACGAGCAGTACTTC. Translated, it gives CASRLGTTYEQYF.

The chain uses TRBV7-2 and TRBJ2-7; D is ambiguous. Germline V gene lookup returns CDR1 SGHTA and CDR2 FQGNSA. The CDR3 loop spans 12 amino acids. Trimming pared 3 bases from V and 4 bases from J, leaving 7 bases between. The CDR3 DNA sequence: TGTGCCAGCAGCTTGAGTATTTACGAGCAGTACTTC. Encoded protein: CASSLSIYEQYF.

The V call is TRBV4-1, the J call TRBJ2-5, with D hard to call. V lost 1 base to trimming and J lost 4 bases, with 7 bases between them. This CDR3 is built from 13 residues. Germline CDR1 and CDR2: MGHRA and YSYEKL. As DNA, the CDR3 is TGCGCCAGCAGCCAAGGACCTAGAGAGACCCAGTACTTC. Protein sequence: CASSQGPRETQYF.